Shown below are 16 T cell receptor beta chains from a single sample sequenced in a study of T cell repertoires in cytomegalovirus infection. TCRdb itself ran the reads through MiXCR, one entry per CDR3 protein. The sample carries over 250,000 distinct CDR3 sequences, 22% recorded once. The antigens of these receptors remain unknown. Sequences were derived from cultured PBMCs, sampled from culture after CMV antigen stimulation. These TCRs come from a human donor in good health (CMV status not recorded). Some clones in this sample may be carry-over from other donors' samples.

J is TRBJ1-5 and V is TRBV30; possible D gene TRBD1, 5 bases. This CDR3 has 13 residues. Germline CDR1 GTSNPN, CDR2 SVGIG (reference sequence). V lost 3 bases, J lost 3 bases, and 9 bases lay in between. The CDR3 sequence is CAWRLGDNQPQHF. CDR3 coding DNA: TGTGCCTGGAGGTTAGGGGACAATCAGCCCCAGCATTTT.

This clonotype has more than one count but fewer than ten. The genes are TRBV7-2 and TRBJ1-5, with TRBD1 identical over 8 bases. The ends lost 4 bases at V and 9 bases at J; junction bases unmatched: 8. The CDR3 is made up of 14 amino acids. Per germline, CDR1 SGHTA and CDR2 FQGNSA. Here the CDR3 reads CASSSDRGRPPQHF. The CDR3 DNA reads as TGTGCCAGCAGCTCAGACAGGGGACGGCCGCCCCAGCATTTT.

This clonotype has ten or more counts. The J gene is TRBJ2-7, the V gene TRBV5-8; possible D gene TRBD1, 5 bases. This CDR3 spans 14 amino acids. Trimming pared 4 bases from V and 1 base from J, leaving 12 bases between. Germline CDR1 SGHTS, CDR2 YDEGEE. DNA of the CDR3: TGTGCCAGCAGCATAGGTGCAGGGTCCTACGAGCAGTACTTC. Protein sequence: CASSIGAGSYEQYF.

V is TRBV20-1 and J is TRBJ1-2; 8 bases are shared with TRBD1. Germline V gene data show CDR1 as DFQATT and CDR2 as SNEGSKA (reference sequence). J was trimmed by 10 bases and V by 0 bases; bases with no gene match: 10. This CDR3 region has 14 residues. The CDR3 reads CSARDGRGLFDYTF. The CDR3 DNA reads TGCAGTGCTAGAGATGGCAGGGGGCTTTTTGACTACACCTTC.

For this clonotype: This may stem from a read error, because a much larger clone lies one nucleotide away. V is TRBV7-2 and J is TRBJ1-2; TRBD1 agrees at 9 bases. The CDR3 loop spans 13 amino acids. Germline V gene sequence: CDR1 SGHTA, CDR2 FQGNSA. The V segment lost 6 bases and the J segment 7 bases; nucleotides outside the gene matches: 6. The CDR3 DNA reads as TGTACCAGCAGGGAACAGGGGGCGGGTGGCTACACCTTC. It codes for CTSREQGAGGYTF.

The chain links TRBV15 to TRBJ2-1, with TRBD1 matching 7 bases. Trimming took 7 bases from V and 2 from J; bases not matched to a gene: 5. Germline CDR1 is LNHNV and CDR2 is YYDKDF (reference sequence). CDR3 length: 14 residues. CDR3 DNA: TGTGCCACCATGAACAGGGGCGCCTACAATGAGCAGTTCTTC. The encoded protein is CATMNRGAYNEQFF.

The rearrangement uses TRBV7-2 and TRBJ2-1, with TRBD1 identical over 9 bases. V gave up 5 bases and J gave up 8 bases; unmatched junction bases: 10. The CDR3 is 15 amino acids. CDR1 is SGHTA and CDR2 is FQGNSA in the germline V gene. In DNA form, the CDR3 reads TGTGCCAGCAGCCCCCGGGACAGGGTACGGGATGAGCAGTTCTTC. This gives the protein CASSPRDRVRDEQFF.

The genes are TRBV7-9 and TRBJ1-6; the D is unclear. The V gene lost 1 base and the J gene lost 0 bases, with 10 bases spanning the gap. The CDR3 loop spans 17 amino acids. Germline CDR1 is SEHNR and CDR2 is FQNEAQ (reference sequence). The CDR3 reads CASSLVLQSSYNSPLHF. DNA of the CDR3: TGTGCCAGCAGCTTAGTGCTACAGAGCTCCTATAATTCACCCCTCCACTTT.

This rearrangement joins TRBV28 to TRBJ1-4; a possible D gene is TRBD1 (5 bases). The CDR3 totals 14 residues. The V end lost 9 bases, the J end lost 8 bases, and 19 bases lay between the germline ends. Germline V gives CDR1 MDHEN, CDR2 SYDVKM. The CDR3: CASGDQFFREKLFF. Written as DNA, the CDR3 is TGTGCCAGTGGGGACCAGTTTTTTAGGGAAAAACTGTTTTTT.

The genes are TRBV20-1 and TRBJ2-7; D not resolved. Trimming left V 0 bases short and J 0 bases short, with 6 bases between. The length of the CDR3 is 13 residues. The germline gives CDR1 DFQATT, CDR2 SNEGSKA (reference sequence). The CDR3 DNA is TGCAGTGCTAGAGATCCAGTCTCCTACGAGCAGTACGTC. Translated: CSARDPVSYEQYV.

This clonotype was counted at least ten times. V usage is TRBV6-1 and J usage is TRBJ1-1; a weak D match, TRBD1 (6 bases). V was trimmed by 6 bases and J by 1 base, leaving 15 bases between them. Germline V gene lookup returns CDR1 MNHNS and CDR2 SASEGT. The length of the CDR3 is 15 residues. The CDR3 sequence: CASRAGQSRNTEAFF. Here the CDR3 DNA reads TGTGCCAGCAGAGCCGGACAGTCTCGGAACACTGAAGCTTTCTTT.

This chain uses TRBV4-3 with TRBJ2-7; 7 bases agree with TRBD1. With V trimmed by 3 bases and J by 0 bases, 5 bases remained unmatched. The CDR3 is 15 residues long. Per germline, CDR1 LGHNA and CDR2 YSLEER. Here the CDR3 DNA reads TGCGCCAGCAGCCACAGACAGGGCCGCTCCTACGAGCAGTACTTC. It yields the protein CASSHRQGRSYEQYF.

The chain couples TRBV2 to TRBJ1-2, with no clear D. CDR3 size: 14 residues. Trimming left V 2 bases short and J 4 bases short, with 11 bases between. Germline CDR1 is SNHLY and CDR2 is FYNNEI. The CDR3 reads CASSESTRGYGYTF. Here the CDR3 DNA reads TGTGCCAGCAGTGAATCAACCCGGGGCTATGGCTACACCTTC.

In this sample, this clonotype turned up many times. The genes are TRBV5-4 and TRBJ1-5, with D hard to call. With 4 bases removed from V and 0 bases from J, the gap between germline ends came to 14 bases. Per germline, CDR1 SGHNT and CDR2 YYREEE (reference sequence). CDR3 length equals 16 residues. CDR3 coding DNA: TGTGCCAGCAGCCAAACGGGGTCGGGTAGCAATCAGCCCCAGCATTTT. Amino acids: CASSQTGSGSNQPQHF. Filled out from reference TRBV5-4 and TRBJ1-5, the complete variable domain reads ETGVTQSPTHLIKTRGQQVTLRCSSQSGHNTVSWYQQALGQGPQFIFQYYREEENGRGNFPPRFSGLQFPNYSSELNVNALELDDSALYLCASSQTGSGSNQPQHFGDGTRLSIL.

This clonotype was seen more than once but under ten times. V and J are TRBV28 and TRBJ1-5; tentative D call: TRBD1 (5 bases). Between the trimmed V and J ends, which lost 6 bases and 0 bases, there was a span of 9 bases. CDR1 MDHEN and CDR2 SYDVKM come from the germline V gene. CDR3 length: 14 residues. CDR3 sequence: CASRGVSSNQPQHF. CDR3 bases: TGTGCCAGCAGGGGGGTTTCTAGCAATCAGCCCCAGCATTTT.

This clonotype was seen only a few times. V gene TRBV5-4 combines with J gene TRBJ2-1; perhaps TRBD2 as D (6 bases). Germline CDR1 SGHNT, CDR2 YYREEE (reference sequence). This CDR3 spans 14 amino acids. The V end was cut by 10 bases, the J end by 4 bases, with 18 bases between. The DNA for the CDR3 is TGTGCCGGAACTGACGGCGGAGGGTACAATGAGCAGTTCTTC. It codes for CAGTDGGGYNEQFF.